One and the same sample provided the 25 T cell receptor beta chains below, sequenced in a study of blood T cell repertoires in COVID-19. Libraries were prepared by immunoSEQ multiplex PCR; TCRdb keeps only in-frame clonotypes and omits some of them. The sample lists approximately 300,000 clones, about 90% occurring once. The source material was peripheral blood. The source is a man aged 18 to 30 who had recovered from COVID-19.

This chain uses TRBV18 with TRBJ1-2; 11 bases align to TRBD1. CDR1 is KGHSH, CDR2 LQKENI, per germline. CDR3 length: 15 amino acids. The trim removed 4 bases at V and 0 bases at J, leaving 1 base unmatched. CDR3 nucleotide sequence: TGTGCCAGCTCACGGGGACAGGGGGCTAACTATGGCTACACCTTC. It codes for CASSRGQGANYGYTF.

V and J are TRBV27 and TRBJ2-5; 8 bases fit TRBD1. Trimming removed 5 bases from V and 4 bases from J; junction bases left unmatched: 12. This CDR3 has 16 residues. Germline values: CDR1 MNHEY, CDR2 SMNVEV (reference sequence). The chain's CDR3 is CASSHGQGIPPETQYF. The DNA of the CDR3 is TGTGCCAGCAGTCACGGACAGGGCATACCTCCAGAGACCCAGTACTTC.

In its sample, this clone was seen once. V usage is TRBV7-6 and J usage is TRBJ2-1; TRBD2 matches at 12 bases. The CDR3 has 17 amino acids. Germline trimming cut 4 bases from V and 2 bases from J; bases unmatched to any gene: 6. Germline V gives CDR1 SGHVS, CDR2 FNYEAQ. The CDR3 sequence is CASSSTTSGRPYNEQFF. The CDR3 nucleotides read TGTGCCAGCAGCTCAACTACTAGCGGGAGGCCCTACAATGAGCAGTTCTTC.

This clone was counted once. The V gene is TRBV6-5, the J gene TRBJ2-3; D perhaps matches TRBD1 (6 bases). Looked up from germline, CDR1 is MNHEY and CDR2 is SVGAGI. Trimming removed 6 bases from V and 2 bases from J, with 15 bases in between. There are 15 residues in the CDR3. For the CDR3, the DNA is TGTGCCAGCAGCAGGGGTCTGGGGGCCACAGATACGCAGTATTTT. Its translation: CASSRGLGATDTQYF.

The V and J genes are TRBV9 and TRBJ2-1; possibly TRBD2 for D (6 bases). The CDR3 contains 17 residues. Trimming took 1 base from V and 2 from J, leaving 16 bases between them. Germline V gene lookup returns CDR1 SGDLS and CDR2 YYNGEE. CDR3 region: CASSVTSSGLTYNEQFF. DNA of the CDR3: TGTGCCAGCAGCGTAACCTCCAGCGGGCTTACCTACAATGAGCAGTTCTTC.

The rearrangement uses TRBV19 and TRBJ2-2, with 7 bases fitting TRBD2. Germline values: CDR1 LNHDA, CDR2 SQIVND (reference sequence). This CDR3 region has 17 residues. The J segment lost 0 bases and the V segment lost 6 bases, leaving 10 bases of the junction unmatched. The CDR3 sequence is CASRALGEGANTGELFF. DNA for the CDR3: TGTGCCAGTAGGGCCCTTGGGGAGGGAGCGAACACCGGGGAGCTGTTTTTT.

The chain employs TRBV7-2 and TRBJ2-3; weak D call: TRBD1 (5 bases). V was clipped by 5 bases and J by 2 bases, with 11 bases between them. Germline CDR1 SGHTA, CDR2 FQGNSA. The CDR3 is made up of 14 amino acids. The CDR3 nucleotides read TGTGCCAGCAGCCCCGACAGCCTCACAGATACGCAGTATTTT. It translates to CASSPDSLTDTQYF.

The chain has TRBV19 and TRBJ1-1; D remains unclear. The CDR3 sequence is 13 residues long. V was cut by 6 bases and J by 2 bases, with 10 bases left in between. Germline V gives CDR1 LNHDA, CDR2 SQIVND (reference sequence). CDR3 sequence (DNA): TGTGCCAGTAGACCAGAGACTAACACTGAAGCTTTCTTT. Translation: CASRPETNTEAFF. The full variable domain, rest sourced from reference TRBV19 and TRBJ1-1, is DGGITQSPKYLFRKEGQNVTLSCEQNLNHDAMYWYRQDPGQGLRLIYYSQIVNDFQKGDIAEGYSVSREKKESFPLTVTSAQKNPTAFYLCASRPETNTEAFFGQGTRLTVV.

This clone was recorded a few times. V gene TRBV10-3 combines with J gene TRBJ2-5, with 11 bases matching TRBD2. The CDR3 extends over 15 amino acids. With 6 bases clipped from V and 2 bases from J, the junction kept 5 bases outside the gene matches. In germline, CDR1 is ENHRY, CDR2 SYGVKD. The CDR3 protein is CAISATSGAQETQYF. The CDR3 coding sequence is TGTGCCATCAGCGCGACTAGCGGGGCACAAGAGACCCAGTACTTC.

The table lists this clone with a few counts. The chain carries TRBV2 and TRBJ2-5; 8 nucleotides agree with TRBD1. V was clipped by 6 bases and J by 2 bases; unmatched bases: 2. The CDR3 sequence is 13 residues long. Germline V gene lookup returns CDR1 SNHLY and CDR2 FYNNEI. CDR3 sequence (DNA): TGTGCCAGCAGGACAGGGGTACAAGAGACCCAGTACTTC. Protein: CASRTGVQETQYF.

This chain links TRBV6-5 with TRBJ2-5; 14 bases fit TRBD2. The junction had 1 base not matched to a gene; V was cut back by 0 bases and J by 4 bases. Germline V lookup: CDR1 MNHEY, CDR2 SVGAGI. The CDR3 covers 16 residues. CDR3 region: CASSYSGTSGRETQYF. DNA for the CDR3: TGTGCCAGCAGTTACTCCGGGACTAGCGGGAGAGAGACCCAGTACTTC.

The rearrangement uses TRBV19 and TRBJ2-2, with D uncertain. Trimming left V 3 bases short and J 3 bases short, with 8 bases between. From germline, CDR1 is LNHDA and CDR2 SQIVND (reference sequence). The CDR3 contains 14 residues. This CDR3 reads CASSIGSHTGELFF. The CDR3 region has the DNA TGTGCCAGTAGTATCGGGTCTCACACCGGGGAGCTGTTTTTT. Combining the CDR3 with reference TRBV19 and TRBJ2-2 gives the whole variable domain DGGITQSPKYLFRKEGQNVTLSCEQNLNHDAMYWYRQDPGQGLRLIYYSQIVNDFQKGDIAEGYSVSREKKESFPLTVTSAQKNPTAFYLCASSIGSHTGELFFGEGSRLTVL.

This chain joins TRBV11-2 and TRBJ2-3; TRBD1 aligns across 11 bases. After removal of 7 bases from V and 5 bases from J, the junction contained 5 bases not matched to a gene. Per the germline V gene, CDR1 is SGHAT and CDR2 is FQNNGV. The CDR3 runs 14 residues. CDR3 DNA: TGTGCCAGCATCGGGGACAGGGGGGGAGATACGCAGTATTTT. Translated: CASIGDRGGDTQYF.

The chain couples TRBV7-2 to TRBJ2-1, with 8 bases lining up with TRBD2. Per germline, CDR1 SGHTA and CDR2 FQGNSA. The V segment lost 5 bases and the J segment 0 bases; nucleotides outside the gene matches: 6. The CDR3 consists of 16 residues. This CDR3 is CASSKQSGSSYNEQFF. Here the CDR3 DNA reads TGTGCCAGCAGCAAGCAAAGCGGGAGCTCCTACAATGAGCAGTTCTTC.

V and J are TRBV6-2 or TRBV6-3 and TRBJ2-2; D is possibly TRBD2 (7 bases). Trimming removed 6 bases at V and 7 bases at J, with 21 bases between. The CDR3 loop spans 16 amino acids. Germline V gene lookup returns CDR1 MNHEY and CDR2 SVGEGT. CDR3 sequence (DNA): TGTGCCAGCAGCCGCCGGGGGGCTAGCGGAGGCGGGGAGCTGTTTTTT. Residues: CASSRRGASGGGELFF.

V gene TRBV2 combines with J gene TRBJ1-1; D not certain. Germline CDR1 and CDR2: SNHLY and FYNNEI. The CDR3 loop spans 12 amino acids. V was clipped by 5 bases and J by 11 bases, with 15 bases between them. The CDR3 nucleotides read TGTGCCAGCAGTCTAGATCCGGAGGTGGCTTTCTTT. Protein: CASSLDPEVAFF.

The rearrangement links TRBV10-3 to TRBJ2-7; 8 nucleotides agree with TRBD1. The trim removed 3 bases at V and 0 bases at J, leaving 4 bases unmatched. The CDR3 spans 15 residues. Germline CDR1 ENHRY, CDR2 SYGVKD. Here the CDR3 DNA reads TGTGCCATCAGTGACCAGGGGGCCAGCTCCTACGAGCAGTACTTC. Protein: CAISDQGASSYEQYF.

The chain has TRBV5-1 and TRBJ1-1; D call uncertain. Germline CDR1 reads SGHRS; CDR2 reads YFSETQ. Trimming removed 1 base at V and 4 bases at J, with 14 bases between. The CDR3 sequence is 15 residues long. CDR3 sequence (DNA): TGCGCCAGCAGCTTGAGCGGGGTGAGCGGCACTGAAGCTTTCTTT. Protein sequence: CASSLSGVSGTEAFF.

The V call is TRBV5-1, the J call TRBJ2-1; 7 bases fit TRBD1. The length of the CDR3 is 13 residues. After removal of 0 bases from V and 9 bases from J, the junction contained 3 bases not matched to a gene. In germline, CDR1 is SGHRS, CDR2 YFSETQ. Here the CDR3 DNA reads TGCGCCAGCAGCTTGGTAGGGGGCGGTGAGCAGTTCTTC. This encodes CASSLVGGGEQFF.

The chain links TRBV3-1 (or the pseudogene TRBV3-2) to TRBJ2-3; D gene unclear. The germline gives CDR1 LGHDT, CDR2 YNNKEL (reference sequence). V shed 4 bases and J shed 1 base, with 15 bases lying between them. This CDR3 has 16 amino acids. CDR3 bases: TGTGCCAGCAGCCCTACCCGAGGCGTGGGCACAGATACGCAGTATTTT. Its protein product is CASSPTRGVGTDTQYF.

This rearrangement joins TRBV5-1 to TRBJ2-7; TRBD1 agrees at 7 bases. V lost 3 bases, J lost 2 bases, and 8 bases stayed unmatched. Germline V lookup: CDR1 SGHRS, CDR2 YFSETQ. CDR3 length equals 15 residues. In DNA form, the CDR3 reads TGCGCCAGCAGCTACGATGCAGGGGGACCCTACGAGCAGTACTTC. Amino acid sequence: CASSYDAGGPYEQYF.

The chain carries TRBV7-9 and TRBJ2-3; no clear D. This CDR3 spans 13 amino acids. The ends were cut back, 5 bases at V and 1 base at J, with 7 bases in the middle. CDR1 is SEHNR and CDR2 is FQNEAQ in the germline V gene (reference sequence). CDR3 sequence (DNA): TGTGCCAGCAGCACAGAAGGCACAGATACGCAGTATTTT. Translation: CASSTEGTDTQYF. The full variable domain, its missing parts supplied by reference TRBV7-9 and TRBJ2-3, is DTGVSQNPRHKITKRGQNVTFRCDPISEHNRLYWYRQTLGQGPEFLTYFQNEAQLEKSRLLSDRFSAERPKGSFSTLEIQRTEQGDSAMYLCASSTEGTDTQYFGPGTRLTVL.

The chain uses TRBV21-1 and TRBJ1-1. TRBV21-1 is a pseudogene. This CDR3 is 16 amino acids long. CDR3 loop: CASSKGQGGGYTEAFF. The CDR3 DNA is TGTGCCAGCAGCAAAGGTCAGGGAGGGGGGTACACTGAAGCTTTCTTT.

The CDR3 loop reads CASLPVSNQPQHF. CDR3 bases: TGTGCCAGCCTGCCGGTTAGCAATCAGCCCCAGCATTTT. This chain connects TRBV28 to TRBJ1-5; D is unresolved. Germline values: CDR1 MDHEN, CDR2 SYDVKM. CDR3 length: 13 amino acids. The V end was cut by 8 bases, the J end by 0 bases, with 8 bases between.

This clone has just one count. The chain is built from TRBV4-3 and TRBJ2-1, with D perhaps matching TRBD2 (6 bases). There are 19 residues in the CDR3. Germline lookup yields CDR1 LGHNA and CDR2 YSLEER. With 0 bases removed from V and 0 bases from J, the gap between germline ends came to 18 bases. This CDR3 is CASSQERLWDSPSYNEQFF. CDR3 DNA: TGCGCCAGCAGCCAAGAAAGACTCTGGGACTCCCCCTCCTACAATGAGCAGTTCTTC.